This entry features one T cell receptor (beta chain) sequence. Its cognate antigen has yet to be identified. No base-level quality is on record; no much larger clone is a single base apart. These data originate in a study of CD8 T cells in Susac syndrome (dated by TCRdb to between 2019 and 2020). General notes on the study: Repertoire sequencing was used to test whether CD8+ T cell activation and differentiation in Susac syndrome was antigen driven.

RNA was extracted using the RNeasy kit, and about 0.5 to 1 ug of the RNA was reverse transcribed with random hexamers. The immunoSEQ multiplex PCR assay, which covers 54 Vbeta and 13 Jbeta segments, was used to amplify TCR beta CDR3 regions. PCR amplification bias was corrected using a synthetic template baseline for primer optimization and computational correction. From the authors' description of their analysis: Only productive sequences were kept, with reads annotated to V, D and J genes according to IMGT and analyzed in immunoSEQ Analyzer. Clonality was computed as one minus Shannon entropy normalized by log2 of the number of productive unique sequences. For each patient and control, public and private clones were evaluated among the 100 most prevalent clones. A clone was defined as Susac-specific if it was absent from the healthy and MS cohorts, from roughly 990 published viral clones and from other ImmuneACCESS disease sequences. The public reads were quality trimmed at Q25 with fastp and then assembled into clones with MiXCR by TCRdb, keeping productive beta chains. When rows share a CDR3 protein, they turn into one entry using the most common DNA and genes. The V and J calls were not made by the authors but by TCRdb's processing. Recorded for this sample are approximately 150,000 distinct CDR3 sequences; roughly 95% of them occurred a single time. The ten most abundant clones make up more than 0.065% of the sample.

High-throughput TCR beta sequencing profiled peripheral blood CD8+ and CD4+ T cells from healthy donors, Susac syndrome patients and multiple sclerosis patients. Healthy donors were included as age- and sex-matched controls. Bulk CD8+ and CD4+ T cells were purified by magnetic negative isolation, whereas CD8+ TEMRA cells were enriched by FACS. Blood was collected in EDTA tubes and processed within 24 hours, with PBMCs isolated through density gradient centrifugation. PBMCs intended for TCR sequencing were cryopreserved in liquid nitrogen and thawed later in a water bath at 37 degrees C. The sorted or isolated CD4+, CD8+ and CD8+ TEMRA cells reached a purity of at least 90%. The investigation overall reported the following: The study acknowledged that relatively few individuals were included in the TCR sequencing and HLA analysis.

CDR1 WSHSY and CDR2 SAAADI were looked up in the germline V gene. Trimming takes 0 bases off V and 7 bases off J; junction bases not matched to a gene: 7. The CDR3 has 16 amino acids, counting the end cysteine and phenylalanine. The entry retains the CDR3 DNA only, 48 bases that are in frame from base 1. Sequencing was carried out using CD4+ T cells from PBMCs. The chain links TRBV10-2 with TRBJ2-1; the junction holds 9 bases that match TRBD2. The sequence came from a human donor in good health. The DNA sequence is TGCGCCAGCAGTGAGTCTAAGGGGCTAGCGGGGAATGAGCAGTTCTTC. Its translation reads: CASSESKGLAGNEQFF.